Listed here are 27 T cell receptor beta chains from one sample, sequenced in a study of patients and donors after allogeneic stem cell transplantation. TCRdb redid the calling of the RT-PCR reads with MiXCR, one entry per CDR3 protein. The data show 200,000 to 250,000 distinct CDR3 sequences, roughly an eighth seen once. Sequenced sample: blood, either unsorted or a sorted T cell fraction (not recorded which). These TCRs come from a human donor who was either an allogeneic HSCT recipient or a stem cell or donor lymphocyte infusion donor (not recorded which). It is not recorded whose cells these are; they may come from a transplant donor.

V gene TRBV6-1 combines with J gene TRBJ1-2; 7 bases line up with TRBD1. J gave up 4 bases and V 3 bases, and 5 bases lay outside the gene matches. The germline V gene encodes CDR1 MNHNS and CDR2 SASEGT. The CDR3 covers 14 residues. CDR3 sequence (DNA): TGTGCCAGCAGTGAGACGAGGGGGCTCTATGGCTACACCTTC. It codes for CASSETRGLYGYTF.

The gene calls are TRBV6-1 and TRBJ1-4; no clear D. V gave up 6 bases and J gave up 7 bases, with 9 bases separating them. Per germline, CDR1 MNHNS and CDR2 SASEGT. This CDR3 comprises 12 residues. CDR3 region: CASRGMGEKLFF. CDR3 nucleotide sequence: TGTGCCAGCAGGGGGATGGGTGAAAAACTGTTTTTT.

This clonotype was recorded a few times. The V and J genes are TRBV5-1 and TRBJ1-1, with TRBD1 as a possible D gene (6 bases). Germline V gives CDR1 SGHRS, CDR2 YFSETQ. V was pared by 0 bases and J by 5 bases, with 11 bases between. CDR3 length equals 14 residues. CDR3 coding DNA: TGCGCCAGCAGCTTGGCCTTAGGGGGAACTGAAGCTTTCTTT. Amino acids: CASSLALGGTEAFF.

This clonotype has more than one count but fewer than ten. J is TRBJ1-1 and V is TRBV6-2 or TRBV6-3; 7 bases fit TRBD1. Trimming cost V 2 bases and J 7 bases; bases outside gene matches: 13. This CDR3 contains 16 residues. Germline-derived CDR1 and CDR2 are MNHEY and SVGEGT. As DNA, the CDR3 is TGTGCCAGCAGTTACCCGCGACAGGGACTTTCCGGTGAAGCTTTCTTT. Protein product: CASSYPRQGLSGEAFF.

The chain is built from TRBV6-2 or TRBV6-3 and TRBJ1-4; D possibly corresponds to TRBD1 (5 bases). This CDR3 region has 14 residues. V was shortened by 2 bases and J by 8 bases, with 12 bases between the two germline ends. From germline, CDR1 is MNHEY and CDR2 SVGEGT. CDR3 bases: TGTGCCAGCAGTTACGGGAGGGGAGGAGAAAAACTGTTTTTT. Protein product: CASSYGRGGEKLFF.

This clonotype was observed a handful of times. V gene TRBV2 combines with J gene TRBJ2-5; the match to TRBD2 covers 8 bases. The germline gives CDR1 SNHLY, CDR2 FYNNEI. CDR3 length: 15 residues. J was trimmed by 4 bases and V by 1 base; bases with no gene match: 5. The CDR3 region has the DNA TGTGCCAGCAGTGAAGAAGCGGGAGCGGGAGAGACCCAGTACTTC. Translation gives CASSEEAGAGETQYF.

There are a few counts of this clonotype. The rearrangement links TRBV6-4 to TRBJ2-2; D call uncertain. The CDR3 length is 13 residues. Per germline, CDR1 MRHNA and CDR2 SNTAGT. V shed 0 bases and J shed 6 bases, with 5 bases lying between them. The chain's CDR3 is CASSDSMAGELFF. Here the CDR3 DNA reads TGTGCCAGCAGTGACTCGATGGCCGGGGAGCTGTTTTTT.

V gene TRBV21-1 combines with J gene TRBJ1-2. TRBV21-1 counts as a pseudogene. The CDR3 totals 16 residues. The CDR3 sequence: CASSKGGGYTNYGYTF. The CDR3 DNA reads TGTGCCAGCAGCAAAGGAGGAGGGTACACAAACTATGGCTACACCTTC.

This clonotype was found many times. The chain combines TRBV4-2 with TRBJ1-1; no clear D gene. Trimming removed 3 bases at V and 3 bases at J, with 14 bases between. The CDR3 totals 15 residues. Germline V CDR1 and CDR2: LGHNA, YNFKEQ. The CDR3 is CASSQGPSGYTEAFF. The CDR3 bases are TGTGCCAGCAGCCAGGGTCCTAGCGGGTACACTGAAGCTTTCTTT.

This rearrangement joins TRBV5-1 to TRBJ2-5; D unresolved. From germline, CDR1 is SGHRS and CDR2 YFSETQ. V was clipped by 0 bases and J by 2 bases, with 11 bases between them. The CDR3 covers 15 residues. Written as DNA, the CDR3 is TGCGCCAGCAGCTTGGCCCTACAGACACAAGAGACCCAGTACTTC. Its translation: CASSLALQTQETQYF. Supplemented by reference TRBV5-1 and TRBJ2-5, the full variable domain reads KAGVTQTPRYLIKTRGQQVTLSCSPISGHRSVSWYQQTPGQGLQFLFEYFSETQRNKGNFPGRFSGRQFSNSRSEMNVSTLELGDSALYLCASSLALQTQETQYFGPGTRLLVL.

The chain has TRBV27 and TRBJ2-6; weak D call: TRBD1 (6 bases). The V and J ends lost 6 bases and 2 bases respectively, with 11 bases between them. Germline lookup yields CDR1 MNHEY and CDR2 SMNVEV (reference sequence). The CDR3 loop spans 15 amino acids. The CDR3 DNA is TGTGCCAGCAGGAACCAGGGGACTGGGGCCAACGTCCTGACTTTC. Translated, it gives CASRNQGTGANVLTF.

This clonotype came up a few times. This sequence joins TRBV5-1 and TRBJ2-7; 9 nucleotides line up with TRBD2. The V and J ends lost 0 bases and 7 bases, in that order; junction bases with no gene match: 8. The CDR3 spans 15 residues. The germline V gene encodes CDR1 SGHRS and CDR2 YFSETQ. CDR3 sequence: CASSLELAGLGEQYF. In nucleotides, the CDR3 is TGCGCCAGCAGCTTGGAGCTAGCGGGGCTCGGGGAGCAGTACTTC.

This clonotype was seen many times. J is TRBJ2-1 and V is TRBV20-1, with D perhaps matching TRBD1 or TRBD2 (6 bases each). Deletions cut 8 bases from V and 4 bases from J, with 12 bases between. The CDR3 length is 12 residues. Germline V CDR1 and CDR2: DFQATT, SNEGSKA (reference sequence). The DNA for the CDR3 is TGCAGTATTAGGGGGGATTACAATGAGCAGTTCTTC. Amino acid sequence: CSIRGDYNEQFF.

In its sample, this clonotype was seen a few times. V is TRBV5-1 and J is TRBJ1-4, with D maybe TRBD1 (5 bases). V dropped 1 base and J dropped 0 bases, with 13 bases sitting between them. The germline V gene has CDR1 SGHRS and CDR2 YFSETQ. This CDR3 is built from 17 residues. This CDR3 reads CASSLLGLGATNEKLFF. The CDR3, as DNA: TGCGCCAGCAGCTTGTTGGGCCTGGGGGCAACTAATGAAAAACTGTTTTTT.

This clonotype was counted between two and nine times. This chain uses TRBV18 with TRBJ2-2, with 8 bases that match TRBD1. From germline, CDR1 is KGHSH and CDR2 LQKENI. The trim removed 3 bases at V and 7 bases at J, leaving 10 bases unmatched. The CDR3 runs to 16 residues. The CDR3 nucleotides are TGTGCCAGCTCACCGCTCGGACAGGGCGCCGGCGGGGAGCTGTTTTTT. Protein product: CASSPLGQGAGGELFF.

This chain uses TRBV30 with TRBJ1-5, with TRBD1 matching over 7 bases. This CDR3 is 13 amino acids long. The germline CDR1 and CDR2 sequences are GTSNPN and SVGIG (reference sequence). V was pared by 2 bases and J by 4 bases, with 2 bases of the junction left unmatched. In DNA, the CDR3 is TGTGCCTGGAGTTTGACAGGGAATCAGCCCCAGCATTTT. It yields the protein CAWSLTGNQPQHF.

The V gene is TRBV19, the J gene TRBJ2-6; tentative D call: TRBD1 (6 bases). From germline, CDR1 is LNHDA and CDR2 SQIVND (reference sequence). Trimming left V 6 bases short and J 0 bases short, with 6 bases between. The CDR3 covers 14 residues. CDR3 protein: CASRDSSGANVLTF. For the CDR3, the DNA is TGTGCCAGTAGGGACAGCTCTGGGGCCAACGTCCTGACTTTC.

This clonotype was counted ten times or more. This chain connects TRBV25-1 to TRBJ1-1; D gene ambiguous. The ends were cut back, 3 bases at V and 1 base at J, with 6 bases in the middle. The CDR3 extends over 13 amino acids. Germline values: CDR1 MGHDK, CDR2 SYGVNS. The CDR3 protein is CASSDDKNTEAFF. Here the CDR3 DNA reads TGTGCCAGCAGTGACGACAAGAACACTGAAGCTTTCTTT.

This sequence joins TRBV7-2 and TRBJ2-3; D remains ambiguous. The germline CDR1 and CDR2 sequences are SGHTA and FQGNSA. This CDR3 spans 14 amino acids. Trimming took 3 bases from V and 6 from J, leaving 13 bases between them. The CDR3 is CASSLYQVRDTQYF. The CDR3 nucleotides read TGTGCCAGCAGCTTGTACCAGGTTAGGGATACGCAGTATTTT.

This clonotype was counted a few times. This chain connects TRBV5-1 to TRBJ1-1; 8 bases match TRBD1. CDR3 size: 14 residues. Germline lookup yields CDR1 SGHRS and CDR2 YFSETQ. Unmatched junction bases numbered 7, after V lost 4 bases and J lost 5 bases. As DNA, the CDR3 is TGCGCCAGCAGCCCACGACAGGGGAGGACTGAAGCTTTCTTT. Translation gives CASSPRQGRTEAFF. The variable domain in full, with the rest retrieved from reference TRBV5-1 and TRBJ1-1, is KAGVTQTPRYLIKTRGQQVTLSCSPISGHRSVSWYQQTPGQGLQFLFEYFSETQRNKGNFPGRFSGRQFSNSRSEMNVSTLELGDSALYLCASSPRQGRTEAFFGQGTRLTVV.

This clonotype has at least ten counts. The rearrangement joins TRBV6-1 to TRBJ2-3; weak D call: TRBD2 (6 bases). The germline V and J ends were trimmed by 6 bases and 0 bases, with 16 bases remaining between them. The CDR3 spans 16 residues. The germline V gene encodes CDR1 MNHNS and CDR2 SASEGT. CDR3 sequence reads: CASSTDLGGSTDTQYF. CDR3 coding DNA: TGTGCCAGCAGCACTGACTTGGGGGGTAGCACAGATACGCAGTATTTT.

The genes are TRBV5-8 and TRBJ2-7, with TRBD1 matching 10 bases. Germline V lookup: CDR1 SGHTS, CDR2 YDEGEE. Unmatched junction bases numbered 3, after V lost 0 bases and J lost 3 bases. The CDR3 has 15 amino acids. Here the CDR3 reads CASSLAGTGVYEQYF. The CDR3, as DNA: TGTGCCAGCAGCTTGGCCGGGACAGGGGTCTACGAGCAGTACTTC.

This clonotype was seen many times. This rearrangement joins TRBV15 to TRBJ1-2; 10 nucleotides line up with TRBD1. The trim removed 8 bases at V and 2 bases at J, leaving 5 bases unmatched. CDR3 length: 14 amino acids. In germline, CDR1 is LNHNV, CDR2 YYDKDF (reference sequence). DNA of the CDR3: TGTGCCACCTCGGGACAGGGGACAAACTATGGCTACACCTTC. Encoded protein: CATSGQGTNYGYTF.

This clonotype has just a few counts. V and J are TRBV9 and TRBJ2-1; a possible D gene is TRBD1 (5 bases). CDR3 size: 16 residues. With 0 bases removed from V and 8 bases from J, the gap between germline ends came to 18 bases. The germline V gene has CDR1 SGDLS and CDR2 YYNGEE. Here the CDR3 reads CASSVVPQGRRYEQFF. DNA for the CDR3: TGTGCCAGCAGCGTAGTTCCCCAGGGCCGGCGTTATGAGCAGTTCTTC.

This clonotype occurred a few times. J is TRBJ2-3 and V is TRBV7-8; weak D call: TRBD1 (7 bases). V lost 5 bases and J lost 3, with 12 bases in between. The CDR3 loop spans 14 amino acids. Germline-derived CDR1 and CDR2 are SGHVS and FQNEAQ. The CDR3 coding sequence is TGTGCCAGCAGCCTCAGGGGGGCGACAGATACGCAGTATTTT. Translation: CASSLRGATDTQYF.

At least ten counts were recorded for this clonotype. The chain recombines TRBV5-1 with TRBJ2-5; 9 nucleotides align to TRBD2. Germline CDR1 SGHRS, CDR2 YFSETQ. CDR3 length: 15 residues. V was clipped by 0 bases and J by 5 bases; unmatched bases: 5. CDR3 DNA sequence: TGCGCCAGCAGCTTGGTGACTAGCGGATCGGAGACCCAGTACTTC. Translation: CASSLVTSGSETQYF. Supplemented by reference TRBV5-1 and TRBJ2-5, the full variable domain reads KAGVTQTPRYLIKTRGQQVTLSCSPISGHRSVSWYQQTPGQGLQFLFEYFSETQRNKGNFPGRFSGRQFSNSRSEMNVSTLELGDSALYLCASSLVTSGSETQYFGPGTRLLVL.

This clonotype was observed many times. This CDR3 is CASSLGTSTGELFF. CDR3 nucleotides: TGCGCCAGCAGCTTGGGGACAAGCACCGGGGAGCTGTTTTTT. This chain uses TRBV5-1 with TRBJ2-2; possible D gene TRBD1, 5 bases. The CDR3 is 14 residues long. V dropped 0 bases and J dropped 4 bases, with 7 bases sitting between them. The germline V gene has CDR1 SGHRS and CDR2 YFSETQ.